The 22 T cell receptor beta chains listed next were all sequenced from one sample in a study of blood T cells in healthy people across ages. Alongside a J-beta primer mix, a sample-barcoded 5' primer served in a second PCR lasting about 7 to 11 cycles. TCRdb passed the 5' RACE reads through MiXCR, listing each CDR3 protein once. The repertoire includes about 400,000 distinct CDR3 sequences, approximately 52% of them detected once, and over 40% sits in the top ten. The sample taken for sequencing was blood. These TCRs come from a man in his 60s in good health.

The CDR3 sequence is CASSLVGGPTNEKLFF. CDR3 DNA: TGTGCCAGCAGCTTAGTGGGGGGTCCAACTAATGAAAAACTGTTTTTT. The chain combines TRBV7-2 with TRBJ1-4; D is possibly TRBD1 (5 bases). CDR3 size: 16 residues. Germline-derived CDR1 and CDR2 are SGHTA and FQGNSA. V was cut by 1 base and J by 0 bases, with 9 bases left in between.

The genes are TRBV29-1 and TRBJ2-1, with 9 bases lining up with TRBD2. V gave up 4 bases and J gave up 8 bases; unmatched junction bases: 12. The CDR3 totals 15 residues. Germline CDR1 is SQVTM and CDR2 is ANQGSEA. Here the CDR3 reads CSVGFGVAGVYEQFF. Written as DNA, the CDR3 is TGCAGCGTTGGGTTTGGGGTAGCGGGGGTCTATGAGCAGTTCTTC.

The V gene is TRBV7-2, the J gene TRBJ2-3; 9 bases map to TRBD2. This CDR3 contains 16 residues. V was clipped by 0 bases and J by 4 bases; unmatched bases: 5. CDR1 SGHTA and CDR2 FQGNSA come from the germline V gene. The CDR3 loop reads CASSLAAAGGSDTQYF. The CDR3 nucleotides read TGTGCCAGCAGCTTAGCGGCGGCGGGAGGGTCAGATACGCAGTATTTT.

V is TRBV27 and J is TRBJ1-4, with 7 nucleotides matching TRBD1. Germline loops: CDR1 MNHEY, CDR2 SMNVEV (reference sequence). Losses at the gene ends were 5 bases for V and 3 bases for J; bases not matched to a gene: 9. This CDR3 has 16 amino acids. As DNA, the CDR3 is TGTGCCAGCAGTCGCACAACCGGGACAGCTAATGAAAAACTGTTTTTT. Translating it yields CASSRTTGTANEKLFF.

V and J are TRBV18 and TRBJ2-6; D is undetermined. V was clipped by 2 bases and J by 0 bases, with 11 bases between them. This CDR3 spans 17 amino acids. Germline CDR1 is KGHSH and CDR2 is LQKENI. CDR3 loop: CASSPEVMTSGANVLTF. The CDR3 DNA reads TGTGCCAGCTCACCAGAGGTGATGACCTCTGGGGCCAACGTCCTGACTTTC. The whole variable domain, remainder taken from reference TRBV18 and TRBJ2-6, is NAGVMQNPRHLVRRRGQEARLRCSPMKGHSHVYWYRQLPEEGLKFMVYLQKENIIDESGMPKERFSAEFPKEGPSILRIQQVVRGDSAAYFCASSPEVMTSGANVLTFGAGSRLTVL.

The chain employs TRBV9 and TRBJ1-4; no clear D gene. The germline V gene encodes CDR1 SGDLS and CDR2 YYNGEE. This CDR3 region has 14 residues. V dropped 4 bases and J dropped 4 bases, with 11 bases sitting between them. The chain's CDR3 is CASSPSWGNEKLFF. The CDR3 DNA is TGTGCCAGCAGCCCTAGCTGGGGTAATGAAAAACTGTTTTTT.

Of note for this clonotype: This could be a read error, since a much larger clone is one nucleotide away. This chain connects TRBV11-3 to TRBJ2-1, with 8 bases lining up with TRBD2. This CDR3 spans 14 amino acids. V gave up 5 bases and J gave up 8 bases; unmatched junction bases: 8. Germline-derived CDR1 and CDR2 are SGHNT and YENEEA. In DNA form, the CDR3 reads TGTGCCAGCAGCGCAAGGGCCGGGGGGGATGAGCAGTTCTTC. Translation: CASSARAGGDEQFF.

This clonotype was seen a handful of times. This chain links TRBV5-6 with TRBJ2-7, with D perhaps matching TRBD1 or TRBD2 (5 bases each). Looked up from germline, CDR1 is SGHDT and CDR2 is YYEEEE. The CDR3 is 14 amino acids. Trimming removed 4 bases from V and 6 bases from J, with 17 bases in between. The CDR3 is CASSHSYRDAEQYF. The CDR3 nucleotides are TGTGCCAGCAGCCATTCGTACCGGGACGCCGAGCAGTACTTC.

This clonotype has a count of ten or more. The V and J genes are TRBV7-2 and TRBJ2-7, with D maybe TRBD2 (5 bases). Germline values: CDR1 SGHTA, CDR2 FQGNSA. Trimming pared 1 base from V and 7 bases from J, leaving 14 bases between. The CDR3 sequence is 14 residues long. CDR3 residues: CASSLGQPRGEQYF. Written as DNA, the CDR3 is TGTGCCAGCAGCTTAGGTCAGCCCCGGGGTGAGCAGTACTTC. The variable domain in full, completed from reference TRBV7-2 and TRBJ2-7, reads GAGVSQSPSNKVTEKGKDVELRCDPISGHTALYWYRQSLGQGLEFLIYFQGNSAPDKSGLPSDRFSAERTGGSVSTLTIQRTQQEDSAVYLCASSLGQPRGEQYFGPGTRLTVT.

The rearrangement joins TRBV7-9 to TRBJ2-1; 11 bases are a match to TRBD2. This CDR3 spans 19 amino acids. J lost 0 bases, V lost 0 bases, and 7 bases had no gene match. In germline, CDR1 is SEHNR, CDR2 FQNEAQ (reference sequence). CDR3 DNA sequence: TGTGCCAGCAGCTTAGCGGCACTAGCGGGGGCCCACTCCTACAATGAGCAGTTCTTC. Amino acid sequence: CASSLAALAGAHSYNEQFF.

V is TRBV20-1 and J is TRBJ1-2; D unclear. V was pared by 3 bases and J by 4 bases, with 9 bases between. CDR1 is DFQATT and CDR2 is SNEGSKA in the germline V gene (reference sequence). The CDR3 contains 12 residues. CDR3 sequence reads: CSASGGGYGYTF. CDR3 bases: TGCAGTGCTAGTGGCGGAGGCTATGGCTACACCTTC.

This clonotype was detected a few times. The DNA of the CDR3 is TGTGCCAGCAGTTACTCGAGGGGGACAGGGGGTGATCAGCCCCAGCATTTT. It is translated as CASSYSRGTGGDQPQHF. The V call is TRBV6-2 or TRBV6-3, the J call TRBJ1-5, with 11 positions matching TRBD1. Trimming took 0 bases from V and 5 from J; bases not matched to a gene: 6. Germline V gene lookup returns CDR1 MNHEY and CDR2 SVGEGT. The CDR3 consists of 17 residues.

Remarks on this clonotype: A junction boundary mismatches the germline segment, possibly from a read error. The chain joins TRBV20-1 to TRBJ2-5, with D tentatively TRBD1 or TRBD2 (5 bases each). Germline V gene lookup returns CDR1 DFQATT and CDR2 SNEGSKA (reference sequence). This CDR3 comprises 14 residues. CDR3 in DNA: TGCGGTGCTAGAGATCGGGGACCCGCGAAGACCCAGTACTTC. Translation gives CGARDRGPAKTQYF.

A few counts support this clonotype. This chain joins TRBV5-1 and TRBJ2-3; D uncertain. The germline V and J ends were trimmed by 0 bases and 3 bases, with 17 bases remaining between them. The CDR3 loop spans 17 amino acids. CDR1 and CDR2 (germline): SGHRS, YFSETQ. CDR3 region: CASSLGRTSGSTDTQYF. In DNA, the CDR3 is TGCGCCAGCAGCTTGGGTCGGACCTCCGGGTCGACAGATACGCAGTATTTT.

The chain combines TRBV5-1 with TRBJ2-1; tentative D call: TRBD1 (6 bases). This CDR3 contains 15 residues. Deletions cut 3 bases from V and 13 bases from J, with 23 bases between. Germline V gives CDR1 SGHRS, CDR2 YFSETQ. This CDR3 is CASSSGSQGQETQFF. CDR3 coding DNA: TGCGCCAGCAGCTCCGGGTCACAGGGCCAAGAGACCCAGTTCTTC.

This clonotype was observed a few times. The genes are TRBV2 and TRBJ1-1, with D uncertain. Germline V gene sequence: CDR1 SNHLY, CDR2 FYNNEI. Between the trimmed V and J ends, which lost 1 base and 6 bases, there was a span of 12 bases. The CDR3 is made up of 14 amino acids. This chain's CDR3 is CASSEDGSSAEAFF. The DNA of the CDR3 is TGTGCCAGCAGTGAAGATGGGAGCTCTGCTGAAGCTTTCTTT. The whole variable domain, remainder taken from reference TRBV2 and TRBJ1-1, is EPEVTQTPSHQVTQMGQEVILRCVPISNHLYFYWYRQILGQKVEFLVSFYNNEISEKSEIFDDQFSVERPDGSNFTLKIRSTKLEDSAMYFCASSEDGSSAEAFFGQGTRLTVV.

The chain recombines TRBV7-9 with TRBJ2-6, with no clear D. In germline, CDR1 is SEHNR, CDR2 FQNEAQ (reference sequence). V was pared by 7 bases and J by 2 bases, with 6 bases between. The CDR3 is 13 amino acids. The CDR3 DNA is TGTGCCAGCATTCGGGCTGGGGCCAACGTCCTGACTTTC. Translation: CASIRAGANVLTF.

The chain carries TRBV7-2 and TRBJ2-1; D uncertain. V lost 2 bases to trimming and J lost 4 bases, with 9 bases between them. The germline CDR1 and CDR2 sequences are SGHTA and FQGNSA. There are 14 residues in the CDR3. The CDR3 sequence is CASSLSPSYNEQFF. As DNA, the CDR3 is TGTGCCAGCAGCTTATCCCCAAGTTACAATGAGCAGTTCTTC.

V and J are TRBV7-2 and TRBJ2-3, with 10 bases matching TRBD2. The ends lost 1 base at V and 2 bases at J; junction bases unmatched: 12. The CDR3 runs 19 residues. In germline, CDR1 is SGHTA, CDR2 FQGNSA. The CDR3 is CASSLVRLAGAGLTDTQYF. CDR3 sequence (DNA): TGTGCCAGCAGCTTAGTGCGGCTAGCGGGGGCAGGTCTCACAGATACGCAGTATTTT.

V and J are TRBV14 and TRBJ1-6; D not resolved. CDR1 SGHDN and CDR2 FVKESK come from the germline V gene. There are 13 residues in the CDR3. V dropped 4 bases and J dropped 8 bases, with 9 bases sitting between them. DNA of the CDR3: TGTGCCAGCAGCCCTTGGAGGGATTCACCCCTCCACTTT. Its translation is CASSPWRDSPLHF.

This chain uses TRBV12-3 or TRBV12-4 with TRBJ2-3, with a possible D match to TRBD2 (6 bases). This CDR3 spans 15 amino acids. Trimming stripped 4 bases from V and 0 bases from J, with 11 bases between. The CDR3 coding sequence is TGTGCCAGCAGTTCGGACGGGACTAGCACAGATACGCAGTATTTT. Protein product: CASSSDGTSTDTQYF.

V usage is TRBV9 and J usage is TRBJ2-2; 8 nucleotides agree with TRBD1. This CDR3 is built from 15 residues. Losses at the gene ends were 3 bases for V and 1 base for J; bases not matched to a gene: 2. Germline V gives CDR1 SGDLS, CDR2 YYNGEE. The CDR3 region has the DNA TGTGCCAGCAGCGAAGGACAGGGGAACACCGGGGAGCTGTTTTTT. Protein sequence: CASSEGQGNTGELFF.